This entry lists 21 T cell receptor beta chains sequenced from one sample in a study of blood T cell repertoires in COVID-19. The assay was immunoSEQ multiplex PCR, and TCRdb's table has in-frame clones only and misses some. The sample consists of 55,000 to 75,000 clones, about 81% of them appearing once. The sample was peripheral blood. These receptors were obtained from a human donor in a cohort sampled during active COVID-19.

V and J are TRBV30 and TRBJ2-3; 11 positions agree with TRBD2. This CDR3 has 17 amino acids. Unmatched junction bases numbered 8, after V lost 3 bases and J lost 0 bases. Germline V gene data show CDR1 as GTSNPN and CDR2 as SVGIG (reference sequence). Written as DNA, the CDR3 is TGTGCCTGGAGCCCTCCGGGACTAGCGGCTAGCACAGATACGCAGTATTTT. The encoded protein is CAWSPPGLAASTDTQYF.

This clone appeared a few times. The chain employs TRBV30 and TRBJ2-7; 16 bases fit TRBD2. The germline CDR1 and CDR2 sequences are GTSNPN and SVGIG (reference sequence). Trimming took 3 bases from V and 3 from J; bases not matched to a gene: 8. The CDR3 sequence is 17 residues long. The DNA of the CDR3 is TGTGCCTGGAGGCGGGGGACTAGCGGGAGGGCCGTCTACGAGCAGTACTTC. Protein sequence: CAWRRGTSGRAVYEQYF.

The chain recombines TRBV15 with TRBJ2-1; 16 nucleotides align to TRBD2. The CDR3 consists of 16 residues. CDR1 is LNHNV and CDR2 is YYDKDF in the germline V gene (reference sequence). J was trimmed by 10 bases and V by 3 bases; bases with no gene match: 6. The chain's CDR3 is CATSRGTSGRALEQFF. In DNA form, the CDR3 reads TGTGCCACCAGCAGGGGGACTAGCGGGAGGGCCTTGGAGCAGTTCTTC. The variable domain in full, with the rest retrieved from reference TRBV15 and TRBJ2-1, is DAMVIQNPRYQVTQFGKPVTLSCSQTLNHNVMYWYQQKSSQAPKLLFHYYDKDFNNEADTPDNFQSRRPNTSFCFLDIRSPGLGDTAMYLCATSRGTSGRALEQFFGPGTRLTVL.

This chain links TRBV5-8 with TRBJ2-1; tentative D call: TRBD2 (6 bases). This CDR3 region has 15 residues. Germline CDR1 reads SGHTS; CDR2 reads YDEGEE. Trimming took off 2 bases at V and 1 base at J, with 10 bases between the two ends. The CDR3 loop reads CASSFVGLSYNEQFF. CDR3 nucleotides: TGTGCCAGCAGCTTCGTAGGACTATCCTACAATGAGCAGTTCTTC.

The V call is TRBV3-1 (or the pseudogene TRBV3-2), the J call TRBJ1-1; the D is unclear. V gave up 0 bases and J gave up 8 bases, with 10 bases separating them. Germline CDR1 is LGHDT and CDR2 is YNNKEL (reference sequence). The CDR3 has 13 amino acids. The DNA for the CDR3 is TGTGCCAGCAGCCAAGATAGAGGATTCGAAGCTTTCTTT. Its protein product is CASSQDRGFEAFF.

The chain has TRBV7-8 and TRBJ2-7; no firm D call. CDR3 length: 15 amino acids. From germline, CDR1 is SGHVS and CDR2 FQNEAQ. Trimming took 6 bases from V and 4 from J, leaving 19 bases between them. The CDR3 DNA reads as TGTGCCAGCAGTAATACTCCCCGAGGAGTATACGAGCAGTACTTC. Protein product: CASSNTPRGVYEQYF.

This chain joins TRBV27 and TRBJ1-6; D gene ambiguous. Trimming took off 2 bases at V and 7 bases at J, with 12 bases between the two ends. Germline loops: CDR1 MNHEY, CDR2 SMNVEV (reference sequence). The length of the CDR3 is 15 residues. DNA for the CDR3: TGTGCCAGCAGTTTAATAGGCGGATTAAATTCACCCCTCCACTTT. Its protein product is CASSLIGGLNSPLHF.

The gene calls are TRBV5-1 and TRBJ2-2, with 8 bases lining up with TRBD1. The V and J ends lost 5 bases and 5 bases, in that order; junction bases with no gene match: 2. CDR3 size: 13 residues. From germline, CDR1 is SGHRS and CDR2 YFSETQ. Here the CDR3 reads CASRDRVTGELFF. In DNA, the CDR3 is TGCGCCAGCAGGGACAGGGTGACCGGGGAGCTGTTTTTT.

The rearrangement uses TRBV7-9 and TRBJ1-4; 7 nucleotides line up with TRBD1. The germline gives CDR1 SEHNR, CDR2 FQNEAQ (reference sequence). Germline trimming cut 0 bases from V and 3 bases from J; bases unmatched to any gene: 10. The CDR3 runs to 18 residues. CDR3 DNA sequence: TGTGCCAGCAGCTTAGCGCGGGACAGCCGGAGGGCTAATGAAAAACTGTTTTTT. Protein sequence: CASSLARDSRRANEKLFF.

The rearrangement links TRBV6-6 to TRBJ1-2, with D possibly TRBD1 on 6 matching bases. Germline CDR1 reads MNHNY; CDR2 reads SVGAGI (reference sequence). V was clipped by 7 bases and J by 2 bases, with 14 bases between them. There are 14 residues in the CDR3. This CDR3 reads CASTPGGRNYGYTF. The CDR3 nucleotides read TGTGCCAGCACTCCCGGGGGGCGAAACTATGGCTACACCTTC.

CDR3 coding DNA: TGCAGCGTTCGTGGGGGGGACAGGTACAATGAGCAGTTCTTC. Translation: CSVRGGDRYNEQFF. The gene calls are TRBV29-1 and TRBJ2-1; TRBD1 might be the D (8 bases). Germline CDR1 and CDR2: SQVTM and ANQGSEA. Deletions cut 5 bases from V and 4 bases from J, with 15 bases between. The CDR3 runs 14 residues.

For the CDR3, the DNA is TGTGCCAGCAGTAGACAACAGGGGACCACTGAAGCTTTCTTT. Translation: CASSRQQGTTEAFF. This sequence joins TRBV2 and TRBJ1-1; 7 nucleotides align to TRBD1. The V segment lost 5 bases and the J segment 4 bases; nucleotides outside the gene matches: 7. Germline lookup yields CDR1 SNHLY and CDR2 FYNNEI. CDR3 length equals 14 residues.

V usage is TRBV18 and J usage is TRBJ2-6, with 7 bases aligning to TRBD1. The CDR3 contains 18 residues. CDR1 and CDR2 from the germline V gene are KGHSH and LQKENI. V trimming: 3 bases; J trimming: 4 bases; junction bases outside the gene matches: 12. CDR3 in DNA: TGTGCCAGCTCACCGACCACAGGGGCCATCTCCGGGGCCAACGTCCTGACTTTC. This codes for CASSPTTGAISGANVLTF.

The chain employs TRBV13 and TRBJ2-3; possible D gene TRBD2, 6 bases. Trimming stripped 0 bases from V and 6 bases from J, with 7 bases between. Germline V gene data show CDR1 as PRHDT and CDR2 as FYEKMQ (reference sequence). The CDR3 totals 13 residues. The CDR3 DNA is TGTGCCAGCAGCTTAGGCAGCGGGGATACGCAGTATTTT. Translating gives CASSLGSGDTQYF.

As regards this clone: The junction departs from the called germline gene at one end, perhaps through a read error. This chain joins TRBV6-2 or TRBV6-3 and TRBJ2-1; the match to TRBD2 covers 11 bases. CDR3 length: 16 residues. CDR1 is MNHEY, CDR2 SVGEGT, per germline. CDR3 bases: TGTGCCAGCAGTCGCACTAGCGGGAGTTCGTCATCCCCAAAGGTCTTC. As protein: CASSRTSGSSSSPKVF.

CDR3 DNA sequence: TGTGCCAGCAGTTACGGCGACAGGGTTAATTCACCCCTCCACTTT. Residues: CASSYGDRVNSPLHF. The rearrangement joins TRBV6-5 to TRBJ1-6, with 7 positions matching TRBD1. J gave up 6 bases and V 2 bases, and 4 bases lay outside the gene matches. CDR3 size: 15 residues. CDR1 MNHEY and CDR2 SVGAGI come from the germline V gene.

V gene TRBV5-1 combines with J gene TRBJ1-1, with a possible D match to TRBD1 (6 bases). The germline V gene has CDR1 SGHRS and CDR2 YFSETQ. This CDR3 comprises 15 residues. Trimming left V 7 bases short and J 0 bases short, with 16 bases between. CDR3 sequence: CASRPEGQMNTEAFF. The CDR3 DNA reads TGCGCCAGCCGCCCAGAAGGACAGATGAACACTGAAGCTTTCTTT.

The chain couples TRBV7-9 to TRBJ2-1; TRBD1 matches at 9 bases. CDR3 length equals 18 residues. Germline CDR1 reads SEHNR; CDR2 reads FQNEAQ (reference sequence). J was trimmed by 0 bases and V by 7 bases; bases with no gene match: 13. CDR3 bases: TGTGCCAGCACCACGGACAGGGGTACCTTTTCCTCCTACAATGAGCAGTTCTTC. It codes for CASTTDRGTFSSYNEQFF.

This chain links TRBV2 with TRBJ2-1; 9 bases agree with TRBD1. This CDR3 comprises 14 residues. Losses at the gene ends were 4 bases for V and 4 bases for J; bases not matched to a gene: 2. Germline V CDR1 and CDR2: SNHLY, FYNNEI. The CDR3 DNA is TGTGCCAGCAGTGTGGGGACAGGGTACAATGAGCAGTTCTTC. Translation: CASSVGTGYNEQFF. The full variable domain, completed using reference TRBV2 and TRBJ2-1, is EPEVTQTPSHQVTQMGQEVILRCVPISNHLYFYWYRQILGQKVEFLVSFYNNEISEKSEIFDDQFSVERPDGSNFTLKIRSTKLEDSAMYFCASSVGTGYNEQFFGPGTRLTVL.

This chain connects TRBV28 to TRBJ2-1, with D hard to call. Germline CDR1 MDHEN, CDR2 SYDVKM. V was clipped by 7 bases and J by 5 bases, with 6 bases between them. The CDR3 has 11 residues. The CDR3 protein is CASKSNNEQFF. For the CDR3, the DNA is TGTGCCAGCAAGAGCAACAATGAGCAGTTCTTC.

The CDR3 region has the DNA TGTGCCAGCAGCTTAGGATTGGCTAGCGGAAGGGGGGAGCAGTACTTC. It specifies CASSLGLASGRGEQYF. V usage is TRBV11-2 and J usage is TRBJ2-7; possible D gene TRBD2, 7 bases. From germline, CDR1 is SGHAT and CDR2 FQNNGV. The CDR3 extends over 16 amino acids. With 1 base removed from V and 7 bases from J, the gap between germline ends came to 20 bases. Based on the CDR3 plus reference TRBV11-2 and TRBJ2-7, the full variable domain is EAGVAQSPRYKIIEKRQSVAFWCNPISGHATLYWYQQILGQGPKLLIQFQNNGVVDDSQLPKDRFSAERLKGVDSTLKIQPAKLEDSAVYLCASSLGLASGRGEQYFGPGTRLTVT.